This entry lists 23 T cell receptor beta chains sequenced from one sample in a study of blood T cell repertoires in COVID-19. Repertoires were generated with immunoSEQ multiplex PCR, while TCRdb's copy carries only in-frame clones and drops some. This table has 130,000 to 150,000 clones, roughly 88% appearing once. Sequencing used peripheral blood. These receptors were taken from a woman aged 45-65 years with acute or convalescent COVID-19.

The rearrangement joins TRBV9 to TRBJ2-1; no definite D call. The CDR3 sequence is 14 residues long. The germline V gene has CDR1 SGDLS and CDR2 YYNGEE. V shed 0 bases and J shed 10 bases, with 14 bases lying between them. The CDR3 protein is CASSVEPSSMEQFF. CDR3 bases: TGTGCCAGCAGCGTAGAACCCTCTTCTATGGAGCAGTTCTTC.

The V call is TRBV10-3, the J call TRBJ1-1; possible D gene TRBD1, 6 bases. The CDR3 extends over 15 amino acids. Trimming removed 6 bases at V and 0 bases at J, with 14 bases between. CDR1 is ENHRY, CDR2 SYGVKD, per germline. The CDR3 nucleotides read TGTGCCATCAGCACGACAGGAAACATGAACACTGAAGCTTTCTTT. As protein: CAISTTGNMNTEAFF.

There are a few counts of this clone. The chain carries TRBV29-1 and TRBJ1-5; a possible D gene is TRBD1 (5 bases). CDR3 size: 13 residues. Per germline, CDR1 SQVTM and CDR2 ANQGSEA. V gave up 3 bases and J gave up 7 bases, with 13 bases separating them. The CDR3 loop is CSVDWGDGQPQHF. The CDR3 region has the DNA TGCAGCGTTGACTGGGGGGATGGACAGCCCCAGCATTTT.

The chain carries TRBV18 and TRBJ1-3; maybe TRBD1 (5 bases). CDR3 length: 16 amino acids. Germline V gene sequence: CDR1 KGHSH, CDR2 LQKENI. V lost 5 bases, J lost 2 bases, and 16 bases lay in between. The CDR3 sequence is CASSSGVRAPGNTIYF. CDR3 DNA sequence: TGTGCCAGCTCAAGTGGTGTCAGGGCACCTGGAAACACCATATATTTT. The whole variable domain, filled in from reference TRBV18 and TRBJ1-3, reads NAGVMQNPRHLVRRRGQEARLRCSPMKGHSHVYWYRQLPEEGLKFMVYLQKENIIDESGMPKERFSAEFPKEGPSILRIQQVVRGDSAAYFCASSSGVRAPGNTIYFGEGSWLTVV.

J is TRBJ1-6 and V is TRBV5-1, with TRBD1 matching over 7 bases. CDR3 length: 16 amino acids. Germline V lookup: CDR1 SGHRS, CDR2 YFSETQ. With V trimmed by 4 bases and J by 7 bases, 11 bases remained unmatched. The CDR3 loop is CASSLQPTGPNSPLHF. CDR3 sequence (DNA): TGCGCCAGCAGCCTACAGCCGACAGGGCCGAATTCACCCCTCCACTTT.

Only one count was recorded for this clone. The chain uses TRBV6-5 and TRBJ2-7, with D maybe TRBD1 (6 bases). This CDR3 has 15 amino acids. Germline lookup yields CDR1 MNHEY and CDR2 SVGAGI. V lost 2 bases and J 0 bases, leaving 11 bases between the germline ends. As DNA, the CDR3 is TGTGCCAGCAGTTACCAGACAGGCCTCTCCTACGAGCAGTACTTC. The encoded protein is CASSYQTGLSYEQYF.

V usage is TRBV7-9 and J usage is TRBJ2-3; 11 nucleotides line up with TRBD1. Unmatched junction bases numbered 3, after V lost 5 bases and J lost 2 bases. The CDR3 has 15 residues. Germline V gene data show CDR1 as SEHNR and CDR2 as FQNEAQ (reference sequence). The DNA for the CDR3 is TGTGCCAGCAGCCGGGACAGGGGGTACACAGATACGCAGTATTTT. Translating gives CASSRDRGYTDTQYF.

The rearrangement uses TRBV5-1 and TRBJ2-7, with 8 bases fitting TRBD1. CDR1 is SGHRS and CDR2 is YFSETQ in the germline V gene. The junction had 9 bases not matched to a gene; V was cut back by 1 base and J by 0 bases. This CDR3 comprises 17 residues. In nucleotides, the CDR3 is TGCGCCAGCAGCTTGCTTACACGGGACAGGAGCTCCTACGAGCAGTACTTC. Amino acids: CASSLLTRDRSSYEQYF.

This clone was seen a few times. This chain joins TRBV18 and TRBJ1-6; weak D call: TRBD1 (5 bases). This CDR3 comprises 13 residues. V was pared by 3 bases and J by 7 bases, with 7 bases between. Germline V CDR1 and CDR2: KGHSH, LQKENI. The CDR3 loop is CASSPRQNSPLHF. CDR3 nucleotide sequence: TGTGCCAGCTCACCCCGACAGAATTCACCCCTCCACTTT.

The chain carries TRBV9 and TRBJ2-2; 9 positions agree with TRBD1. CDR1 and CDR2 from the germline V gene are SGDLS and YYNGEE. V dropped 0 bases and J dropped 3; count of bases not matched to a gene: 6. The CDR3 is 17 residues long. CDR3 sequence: CASSVARRTGDTGELFF. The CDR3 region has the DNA TGTGCCAGCAGCGTAGCCCGCCGGACAGGGGACACCGGGGAGCTGTTTTTT.

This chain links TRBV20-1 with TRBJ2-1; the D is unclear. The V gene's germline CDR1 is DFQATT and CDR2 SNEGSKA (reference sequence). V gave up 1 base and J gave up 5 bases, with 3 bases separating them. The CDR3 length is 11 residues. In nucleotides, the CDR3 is TGCAGTGCTAGAGCGGACAATGAGCAGTTCTTC. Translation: CSARADNEQFF.

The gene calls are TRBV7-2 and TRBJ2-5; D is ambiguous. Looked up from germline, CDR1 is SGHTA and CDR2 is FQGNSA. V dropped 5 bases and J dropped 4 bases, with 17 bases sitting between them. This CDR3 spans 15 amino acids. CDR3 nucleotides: TGTGCCAGCAGCCTGGCGAGGCAAACCGGAGAGACCCAGTACTTC. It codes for CASSLARQTGETQYF.

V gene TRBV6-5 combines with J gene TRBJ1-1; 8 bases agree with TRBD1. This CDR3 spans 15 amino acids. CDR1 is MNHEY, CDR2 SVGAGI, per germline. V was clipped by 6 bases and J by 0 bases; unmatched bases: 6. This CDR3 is CASRFRTGLNTEAFF. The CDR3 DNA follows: TGTGCCAGCAGATTTCGGACAGGGTTGAACACTGAAGCTTTCTTT.

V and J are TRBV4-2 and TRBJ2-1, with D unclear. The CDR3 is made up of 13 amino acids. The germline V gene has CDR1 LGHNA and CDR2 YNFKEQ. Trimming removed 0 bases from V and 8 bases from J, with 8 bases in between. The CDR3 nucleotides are TGTGCCAGCAGCCAAGATCAACAGTATGAGCAGTTCTTC. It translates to CASSQDQQYEQFF.

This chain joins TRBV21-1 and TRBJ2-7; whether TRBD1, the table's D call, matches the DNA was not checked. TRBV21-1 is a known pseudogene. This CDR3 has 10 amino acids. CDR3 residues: CARLGQGEKF. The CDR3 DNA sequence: TGTGCCAGACTGGGACAGGGGGAAAAATTC.

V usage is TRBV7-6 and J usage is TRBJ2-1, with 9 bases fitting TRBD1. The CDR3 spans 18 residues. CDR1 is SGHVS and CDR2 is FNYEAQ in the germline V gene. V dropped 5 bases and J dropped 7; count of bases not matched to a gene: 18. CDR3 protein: CASSKKTGTGYGVNEQFF. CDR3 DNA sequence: TGTGCCAGCAGCAAAAAGACCGGGACAGGGTACGGTGTAAATGAGCAGTTCTTC.

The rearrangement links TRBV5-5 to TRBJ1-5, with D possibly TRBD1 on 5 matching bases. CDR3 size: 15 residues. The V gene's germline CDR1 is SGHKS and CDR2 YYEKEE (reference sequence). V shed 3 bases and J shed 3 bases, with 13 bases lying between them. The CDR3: CASSWTGESNQPQHF. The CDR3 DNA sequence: TGTGCCAGCAGCTGGACGGGGGAGTCCAATCAGCCCCAGCATTTT.

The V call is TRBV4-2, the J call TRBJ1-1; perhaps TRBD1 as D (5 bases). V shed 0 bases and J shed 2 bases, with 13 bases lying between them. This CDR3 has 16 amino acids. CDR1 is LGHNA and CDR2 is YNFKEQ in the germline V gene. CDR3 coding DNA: TGTGCCAGCAGCCAAGATTGGGCGGGACCAAACACTGAAGCTTTCTTT. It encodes CASSQDWAGPNTEAFF.

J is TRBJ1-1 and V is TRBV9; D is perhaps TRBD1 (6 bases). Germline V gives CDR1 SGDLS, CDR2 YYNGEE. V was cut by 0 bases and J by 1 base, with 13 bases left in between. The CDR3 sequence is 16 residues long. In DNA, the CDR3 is TGTGCCAGCAGCGTAGGTTCGTGGACAGAGAACACTGAAGCTTTCTTT. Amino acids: CASSVGSWTENTEAFF. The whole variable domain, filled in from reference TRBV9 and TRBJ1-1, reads DSGVTQTPKHLITATGQRVTLRCSPRSGDLSVYWYQQSLDQGLQFLIQYYNGEERAKGNILERFSAQQFPDLHSELNLSSLELGDSALYFCASSVGSWTENTEAFFGQGTRLTVV.

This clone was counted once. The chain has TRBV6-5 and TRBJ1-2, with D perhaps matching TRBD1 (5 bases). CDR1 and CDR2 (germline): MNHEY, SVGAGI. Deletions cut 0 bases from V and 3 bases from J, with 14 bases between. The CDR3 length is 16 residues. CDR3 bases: TGTGCCAGCAGTTACTCGGGCAGGGCGTGGGACTATGGCTACACCTTC. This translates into CASSYSGRAWDYGYTF.

The CDR3 DNA follows: TGTGCCAGCAGCGTAGTCGCGGGTAGCGGCACTGAAGCTTTCTTT. Translated: CASSVVAGSGTEAFF. V gene TRBV9 combines with J gene TRBJ1-1; D call uncertain. From germline, CDR1 is SGDLS and CDR2 YYNGEE. V dropped 0 bases and J dropped 4 bases, with 13 bases sitting between them. The CDR3 is 15 amino acids.

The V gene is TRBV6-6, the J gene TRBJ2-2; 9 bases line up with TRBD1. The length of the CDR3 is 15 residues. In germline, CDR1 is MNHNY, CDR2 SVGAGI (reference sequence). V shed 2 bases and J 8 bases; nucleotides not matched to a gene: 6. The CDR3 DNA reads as TGTGCCAGCAGTTACACTGGACAGGGGTCGGGGGAGCTGTTTTTT. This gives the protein CASSYTGQGSGELFF.

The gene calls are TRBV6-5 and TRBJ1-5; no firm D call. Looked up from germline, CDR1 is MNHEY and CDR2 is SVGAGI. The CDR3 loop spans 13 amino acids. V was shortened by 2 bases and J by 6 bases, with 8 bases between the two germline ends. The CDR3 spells CASSYVGGQPQHF. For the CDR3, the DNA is TGTGCCAGCAGTTACGTAGGAGGTCAGCCCCAGCATTTT.